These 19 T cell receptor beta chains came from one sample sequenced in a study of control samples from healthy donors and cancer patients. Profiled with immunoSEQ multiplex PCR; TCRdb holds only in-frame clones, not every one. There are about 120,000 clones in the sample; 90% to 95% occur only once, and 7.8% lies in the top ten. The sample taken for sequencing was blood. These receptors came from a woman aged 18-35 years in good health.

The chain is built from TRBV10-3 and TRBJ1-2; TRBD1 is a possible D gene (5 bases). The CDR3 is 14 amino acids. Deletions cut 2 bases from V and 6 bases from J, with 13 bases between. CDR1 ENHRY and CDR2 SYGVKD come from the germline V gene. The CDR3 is CAISEKGRFHGYTF. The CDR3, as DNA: TGTGCCATCAGTGAGAAGGGGCGCTTTCATGGCTACACCTTC.

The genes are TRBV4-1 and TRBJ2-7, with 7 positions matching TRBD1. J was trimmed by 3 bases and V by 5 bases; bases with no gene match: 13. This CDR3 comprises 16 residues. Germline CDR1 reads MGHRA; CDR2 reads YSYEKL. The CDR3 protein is CASSFSYRDSLYEQYF. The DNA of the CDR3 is TGCGCCAGCAGCTTCAGTTACCGGGACAGCCTCTACGAGCAGTACTTC.

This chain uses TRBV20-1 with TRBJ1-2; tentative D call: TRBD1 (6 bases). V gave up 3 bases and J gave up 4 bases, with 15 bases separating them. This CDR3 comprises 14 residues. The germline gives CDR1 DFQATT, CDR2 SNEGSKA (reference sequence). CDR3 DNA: TGCAGTGCTAGTCCCGTCCGGGGGCTCTATGGCTACACCTTC. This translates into CSASPVRGLYGYTF.

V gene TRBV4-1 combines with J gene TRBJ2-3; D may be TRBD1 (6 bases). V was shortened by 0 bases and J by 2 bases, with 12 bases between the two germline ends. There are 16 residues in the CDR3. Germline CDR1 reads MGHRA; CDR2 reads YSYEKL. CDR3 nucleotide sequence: TGCGCCAGCAGCCAAGAAGTTGGGGGACACACAGATACGCAGTATTTT. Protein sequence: CASSQEVGGHTDTQYF.

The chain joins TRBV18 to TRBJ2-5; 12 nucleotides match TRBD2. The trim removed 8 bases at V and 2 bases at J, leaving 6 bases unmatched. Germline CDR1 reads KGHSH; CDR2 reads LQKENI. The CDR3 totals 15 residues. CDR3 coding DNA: TGTGCCAGCACTCAGACTAGCGGGGGACAAGAGACCCAGTACTTC. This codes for CASTQTSGGQETQYF. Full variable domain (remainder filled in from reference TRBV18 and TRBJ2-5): NAGVMQNPRHLVRRRGQEARLRCSPMKGHSHVYWYRQLPEEGLKFMVYLQKENIIDESGMPKERFSAEFPKEGPSILRIQQVVRGDSAAYFCASTQTSGGQETQYFGPGTRLLVL.

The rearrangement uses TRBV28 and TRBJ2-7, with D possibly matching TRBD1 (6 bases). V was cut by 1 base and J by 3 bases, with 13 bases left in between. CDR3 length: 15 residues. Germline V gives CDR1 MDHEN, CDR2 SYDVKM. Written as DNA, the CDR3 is TGTGCCAGCAGTTTATCTCAACCAGGGGACTACGAGCAGTACTTC. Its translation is CASSLSQPGDYEQYF.

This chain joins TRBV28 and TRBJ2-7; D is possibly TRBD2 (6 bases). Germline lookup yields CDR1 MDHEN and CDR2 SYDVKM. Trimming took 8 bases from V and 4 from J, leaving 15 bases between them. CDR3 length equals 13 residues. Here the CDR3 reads CASQVGSDYEQYF. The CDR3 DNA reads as TGTGCCAGCCAAGTCGGGAGTGATTACGAGCAGTACTTC.

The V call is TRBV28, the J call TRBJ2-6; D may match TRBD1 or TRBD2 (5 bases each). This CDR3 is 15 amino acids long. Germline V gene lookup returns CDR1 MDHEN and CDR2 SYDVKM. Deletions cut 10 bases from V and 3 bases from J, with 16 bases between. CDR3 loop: CATSGARFGANVLTF. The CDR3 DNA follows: TGTGCCACTTCCGGGGCCCGCTTTGGGGCCAACGTCCTGACTTTC.

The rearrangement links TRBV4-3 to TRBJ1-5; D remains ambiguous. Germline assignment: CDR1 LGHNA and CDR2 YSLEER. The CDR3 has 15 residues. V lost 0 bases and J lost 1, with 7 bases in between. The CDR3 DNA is TGCGCCAGCAGCCAAGACGTAGGGAGCAATCAGCCCCAGCATTTT. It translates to CASSQDVGSNQPQHF.

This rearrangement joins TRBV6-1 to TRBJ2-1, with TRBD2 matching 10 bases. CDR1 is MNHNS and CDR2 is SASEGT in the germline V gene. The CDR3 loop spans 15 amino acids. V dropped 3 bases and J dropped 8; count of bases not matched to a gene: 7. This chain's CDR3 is CASSDPAGGMDEQFF. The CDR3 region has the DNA TGTGCCAGCAGTGATCCAGCGGGAGGGATGGATGAGCAGTTCTTC.

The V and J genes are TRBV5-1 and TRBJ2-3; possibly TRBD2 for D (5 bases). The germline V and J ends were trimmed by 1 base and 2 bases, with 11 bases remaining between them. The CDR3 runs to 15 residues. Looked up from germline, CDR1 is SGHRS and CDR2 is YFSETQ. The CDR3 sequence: CASSLYPADTDTQYF. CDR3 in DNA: TGCGCCAGCAGCTTGTATCCAGCGGACACAGATACGCAGTATTTT.

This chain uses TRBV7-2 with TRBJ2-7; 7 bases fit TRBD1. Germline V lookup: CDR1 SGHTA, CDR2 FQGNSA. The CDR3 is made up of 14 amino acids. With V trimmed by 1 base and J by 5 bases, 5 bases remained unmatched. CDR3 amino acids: CASSLEAGGDEQYF. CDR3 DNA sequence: TGTGCCAGCAGCTTAGAGGCAGGGGGAGACGAGCAGTACTTC.

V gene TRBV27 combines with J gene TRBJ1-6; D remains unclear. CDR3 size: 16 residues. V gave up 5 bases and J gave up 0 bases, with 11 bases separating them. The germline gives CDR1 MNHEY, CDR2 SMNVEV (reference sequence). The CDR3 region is CASSRSVSSYNSPLHF. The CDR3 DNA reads TGTGCCAGCAGTAGGTCGGTCAGCTCCTATAATTCACCCCTCCACTTT.

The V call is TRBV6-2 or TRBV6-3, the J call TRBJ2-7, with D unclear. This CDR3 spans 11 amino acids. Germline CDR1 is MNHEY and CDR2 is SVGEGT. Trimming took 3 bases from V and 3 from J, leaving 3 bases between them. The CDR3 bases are TGTGCCAGCAGTTATTACTACGAGCAGTACTTC. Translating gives CASSYYYEQYF.

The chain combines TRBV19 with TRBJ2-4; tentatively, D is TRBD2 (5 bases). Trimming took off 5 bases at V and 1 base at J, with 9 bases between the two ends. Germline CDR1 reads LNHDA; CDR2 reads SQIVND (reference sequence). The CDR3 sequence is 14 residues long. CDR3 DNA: TGTGCCAGTAGTCGGGGTATTGCCAAAAACATTCAGTACTTC. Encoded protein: CASSRGIAKNIQYF.

The CDR3 DNA reads TGTGCCAGCAGACAGACAGGGAGGACTAACTATGGCTACACCTTC. This translates into CASRQTGRTNYGYTF. The V call is TRBV3-1 (or the pseudogene TRBV3-2), the J call TRBJ1-2, with 7 bases that match TRBD1. Per germline, CDR1 LGHDT and CDR2 YNNKEL (reference sequence). The CDR3 totals 15 residues. V was pared by 6 bases and J by 0 bases, with 7 bases of the junction left unmatched.

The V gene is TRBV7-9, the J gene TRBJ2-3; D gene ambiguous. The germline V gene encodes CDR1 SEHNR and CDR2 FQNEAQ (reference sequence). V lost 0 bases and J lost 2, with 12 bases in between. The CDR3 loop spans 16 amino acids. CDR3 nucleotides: TGTGCCAGCAGCTTAGCAAAAAATAGCTACACAGATACGCAGTATTTT. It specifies CASSLAKNSYTDTQYF.

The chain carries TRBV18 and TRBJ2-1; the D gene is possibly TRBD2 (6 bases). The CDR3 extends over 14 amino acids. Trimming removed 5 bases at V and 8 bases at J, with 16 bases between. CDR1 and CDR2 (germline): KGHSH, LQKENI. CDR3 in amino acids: CASSDRLGRDEQFF. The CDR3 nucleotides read TGTGCCAGCTCAGATAGACTAGGCAGGGATGAGCAGTTCTTC.

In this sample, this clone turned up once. DNA of the CDR3: TGTGCCAGCAGTCCCCTCGACAGCTTCAACACCGGGGAGCTGTTTTTT. Translating gives CASSPLDSFNTGELFF. V is TRBV27 and J is TRBJ2-2; maybe TRBD1 (5 bases). This CDR3 region has 16 residues. V was pared by 5 bases and J by 2 bases, with 15 bases between. The germline gives CDR1 MNHEY, CDR2 SMNVEV (reference sequence).